The T cell receptor beta chain under discussion was sequenced for a study of beta chain features in type 1 diabetes. Concerning this clone itself: Its specificity is unknown. The same CDR3 also results from other DNA sequences found in this sample.

General study points: TCRB CDR3s from Type 1 diabetes patients were moderately but significantly shorter in all four CD4+ subsets. The study found fewer insertions and more deletions at VDJ junctions in type 1 diabetes patients.

It was via CD45RO/CCR7/CD25/CD127/CD95/CD27 that CD4+ naive, central memory, regulatory and stem cell-like memory cells were sorted. V was pared by 3 bases and J by 3 bases, with 7 bases between. This CDR3 has 13 amino acids. CDR1 is LGHNT, CDR2 FRNRAP, per germline. Every isolated RNA sample was fully reverse transcribed, so sequencing captured expressed TCRB transcripts. Method: immunoSEQ multiplex PCR; TCRdb's copy keeps in-frame clones and lacks some. The sample lists about 160,000 clones; about 63% were seen once. Sequenced input: naive CD4+ T cells from blood. The chain is built from TRBV12-5 and TRBJ2-3, with D tentatively TRBD1 (6 bases). This clonotype was sampled from a man aged 25-45 years with type 1 diabetes. CDR3 sequence reads: CASGFTGTDTQYF. CDR3 in DNA: TGTGCTAGTGGTTTCACAGGGACAGATACGCAGTATTTT.